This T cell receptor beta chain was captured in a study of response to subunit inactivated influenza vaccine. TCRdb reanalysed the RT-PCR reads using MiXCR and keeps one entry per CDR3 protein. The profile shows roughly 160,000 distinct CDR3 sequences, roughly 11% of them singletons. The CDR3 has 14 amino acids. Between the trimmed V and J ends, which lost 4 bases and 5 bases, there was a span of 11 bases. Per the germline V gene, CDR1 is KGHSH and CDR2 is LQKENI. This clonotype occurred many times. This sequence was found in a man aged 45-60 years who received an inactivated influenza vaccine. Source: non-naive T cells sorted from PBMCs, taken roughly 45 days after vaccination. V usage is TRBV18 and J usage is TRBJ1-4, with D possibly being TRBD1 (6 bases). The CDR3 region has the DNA TGTGCCAGCTCACGACGGGACAAAAATGAAAAACTGTTTTTT. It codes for CASSRRDKNEKLFF.